This T cell receptor (beta chain) derives from a study of blood T cell repertoires in COVID-19. Study-wide context: PBMCs, B-cell-depleted T cells, or T cells were the source of the cDNA or gDNA that made up the material.

The germline CDR1 and CDR2 sequences are KGHSH and LQKENI. V lost 1 base and J lost 8, with 6 bases in between. The CDR3 covers 12 residues. The table came from immunoSEQ multiplex PCR; TCRdb's copy has only in-frame clones and leaves some out. The table has around 110,000 clones, over 55% seen once. Sequencing input: peripheral blood. The chain links TRBV18 to TRBJ2-4; D gene uncertain. This sequence originates from a human donor with acute or convalescent COVID-19. The donor label of this sample is uncertain. The CDR3 spells CASSPRPDIQYF. The CDR3 bases are TGTGCCAGCTCACCACGTCCAGACATTCAGTACTTC.